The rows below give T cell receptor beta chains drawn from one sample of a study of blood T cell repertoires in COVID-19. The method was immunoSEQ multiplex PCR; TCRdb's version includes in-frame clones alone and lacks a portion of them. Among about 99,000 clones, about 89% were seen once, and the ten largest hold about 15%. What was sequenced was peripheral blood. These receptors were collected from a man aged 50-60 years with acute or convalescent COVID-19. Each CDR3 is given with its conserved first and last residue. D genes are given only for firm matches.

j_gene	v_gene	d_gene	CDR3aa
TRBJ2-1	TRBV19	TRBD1	CASSPRDRGGEQFF
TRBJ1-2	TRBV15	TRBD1	CATSRGDRALGYTF
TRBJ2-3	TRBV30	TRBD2	CAWSVGLAGPTDTQYF
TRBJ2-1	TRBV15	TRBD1	CATSRDEGQGSYNEQFF
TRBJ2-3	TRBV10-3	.	CAISAEVQSTDTQYF
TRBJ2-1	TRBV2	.	CASSENLDSNEQFF
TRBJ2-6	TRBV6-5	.	CASNLAAGANVLTF
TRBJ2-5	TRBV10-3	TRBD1	CAIRTGQQQETQYF
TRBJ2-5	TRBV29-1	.	CSVAPAGETQYF
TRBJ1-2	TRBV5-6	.	CASSLVEAVYGYTF
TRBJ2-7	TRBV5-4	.	CASSGGAASYEQYF
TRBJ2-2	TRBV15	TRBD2	CATSRQTGTSTGELFF
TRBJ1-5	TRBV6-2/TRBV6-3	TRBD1	CASSYGTGVGNQPQHF
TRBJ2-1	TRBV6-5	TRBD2	CASRATSGTYNEQFF
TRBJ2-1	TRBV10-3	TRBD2	CAISVRGDGQFF
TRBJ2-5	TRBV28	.	CASSLLDREETQYF
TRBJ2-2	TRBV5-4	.	CASSLGLQNTGELFF